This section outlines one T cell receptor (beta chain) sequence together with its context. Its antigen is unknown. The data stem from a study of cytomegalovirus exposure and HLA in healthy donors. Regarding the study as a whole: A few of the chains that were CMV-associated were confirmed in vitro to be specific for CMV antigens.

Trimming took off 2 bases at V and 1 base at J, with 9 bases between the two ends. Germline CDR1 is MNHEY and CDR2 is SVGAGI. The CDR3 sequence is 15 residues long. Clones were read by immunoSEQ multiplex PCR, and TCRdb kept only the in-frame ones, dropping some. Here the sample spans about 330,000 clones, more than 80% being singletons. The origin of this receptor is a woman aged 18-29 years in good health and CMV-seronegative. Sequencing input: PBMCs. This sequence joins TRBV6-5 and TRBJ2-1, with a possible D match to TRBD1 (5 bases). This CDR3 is CASSYVSGSYNEQFF. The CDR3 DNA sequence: TGTGCCAGCAGTTACGTTTCAGGGTCCTACAATGAGCAGTTCTTC.